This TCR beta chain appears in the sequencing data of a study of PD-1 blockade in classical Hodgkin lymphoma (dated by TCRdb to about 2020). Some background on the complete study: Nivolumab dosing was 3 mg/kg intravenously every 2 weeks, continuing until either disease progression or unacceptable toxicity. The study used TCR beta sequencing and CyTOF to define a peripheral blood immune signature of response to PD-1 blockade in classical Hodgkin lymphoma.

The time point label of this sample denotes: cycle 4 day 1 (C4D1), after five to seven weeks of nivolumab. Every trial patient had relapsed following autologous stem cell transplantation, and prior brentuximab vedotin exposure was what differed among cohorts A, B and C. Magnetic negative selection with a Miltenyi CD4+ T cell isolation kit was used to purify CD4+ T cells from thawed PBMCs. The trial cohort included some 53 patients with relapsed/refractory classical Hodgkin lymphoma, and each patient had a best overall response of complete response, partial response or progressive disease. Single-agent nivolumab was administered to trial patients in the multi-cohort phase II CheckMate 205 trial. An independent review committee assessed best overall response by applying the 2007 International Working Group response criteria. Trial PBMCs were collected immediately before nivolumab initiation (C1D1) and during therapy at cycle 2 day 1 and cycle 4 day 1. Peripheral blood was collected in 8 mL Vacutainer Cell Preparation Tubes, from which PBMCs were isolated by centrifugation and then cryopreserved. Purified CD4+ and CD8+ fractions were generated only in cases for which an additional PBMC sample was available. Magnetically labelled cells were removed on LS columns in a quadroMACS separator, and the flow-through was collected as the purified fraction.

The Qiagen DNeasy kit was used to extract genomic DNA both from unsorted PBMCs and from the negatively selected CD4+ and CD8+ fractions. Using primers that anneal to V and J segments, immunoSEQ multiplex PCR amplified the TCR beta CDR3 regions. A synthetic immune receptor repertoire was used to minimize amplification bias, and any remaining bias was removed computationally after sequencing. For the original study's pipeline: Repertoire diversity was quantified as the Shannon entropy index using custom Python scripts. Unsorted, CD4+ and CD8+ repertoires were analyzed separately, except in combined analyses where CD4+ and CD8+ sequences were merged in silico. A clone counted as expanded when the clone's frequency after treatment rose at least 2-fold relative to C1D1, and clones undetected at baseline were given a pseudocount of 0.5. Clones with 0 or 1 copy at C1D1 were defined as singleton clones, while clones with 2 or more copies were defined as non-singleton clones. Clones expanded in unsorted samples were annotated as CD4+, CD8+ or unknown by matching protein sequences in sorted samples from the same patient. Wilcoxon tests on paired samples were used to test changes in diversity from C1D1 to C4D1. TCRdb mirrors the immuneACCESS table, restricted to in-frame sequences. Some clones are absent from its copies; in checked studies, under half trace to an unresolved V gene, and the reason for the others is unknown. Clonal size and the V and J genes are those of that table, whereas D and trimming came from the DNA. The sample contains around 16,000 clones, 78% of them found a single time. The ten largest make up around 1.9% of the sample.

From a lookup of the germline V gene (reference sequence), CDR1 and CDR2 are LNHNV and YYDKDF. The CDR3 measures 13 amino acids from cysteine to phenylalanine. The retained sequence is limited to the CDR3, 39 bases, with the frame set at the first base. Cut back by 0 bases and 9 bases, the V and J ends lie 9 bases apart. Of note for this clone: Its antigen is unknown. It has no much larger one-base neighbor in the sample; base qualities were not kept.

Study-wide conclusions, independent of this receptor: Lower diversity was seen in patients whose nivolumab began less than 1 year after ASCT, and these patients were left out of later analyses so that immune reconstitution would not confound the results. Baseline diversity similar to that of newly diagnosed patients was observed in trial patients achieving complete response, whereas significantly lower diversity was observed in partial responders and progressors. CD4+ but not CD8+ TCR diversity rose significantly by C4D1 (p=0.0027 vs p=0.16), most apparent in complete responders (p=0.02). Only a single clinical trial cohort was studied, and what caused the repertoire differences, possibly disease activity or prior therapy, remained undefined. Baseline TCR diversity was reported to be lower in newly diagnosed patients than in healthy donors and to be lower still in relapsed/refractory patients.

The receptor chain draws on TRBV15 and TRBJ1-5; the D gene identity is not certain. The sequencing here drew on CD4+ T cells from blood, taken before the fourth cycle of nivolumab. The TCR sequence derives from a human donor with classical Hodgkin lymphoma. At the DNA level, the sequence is TGTGCCACCAGCAGAGATCCGTCGGCGCCCCAGCATTTT. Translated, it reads CATSRDPSAPQHF.